Given below is one TCR beta chain in context. Original processing methods: Amplifying reference gene primers gave estimates of nucleated cell counts. The data were produced by immunoSEQ multiplex PCR, yet TCRdb's version contains in-frame clones alone and is incomplete. V and J calls and clone size are as listed in that table; D and trimming were resolved from the DNA. In the table there are tens of thousands of clones, more than 70% of which are singletons. This sample was included in a study of blood T cell repertoires in COVID-19. Study at large: Samples taken during acute and convalescent COVID-19 were collected in the United States, Italy and Spain. T cells, B-cell-depleted T cells, or PBMCs supplied cDNA or gDNA.

Sequencing was done on a sample of peripheral blood. The clonotype was recovered from a man aged 50 or older with active COVID-19.

The CDR3 protein is CASSLIGLGAPDTQYF. CDR3 coding DNA: TGTGCCAGCAGCTTAATTGGGTTAGGGGCCCCAGATACGCAGTATTTT. This chain joins TRBV7-3 and TRBJ2-3; D possibly corresponds to TRBD1 (5 bases). Germline CDR1 SGHTA, CDR2 FQGTGA. V was pared by 1 base and J by 4 bases, with 15 bases between. This CDR3 region has 16 residues. Combining the CDR3 with reference TRBV7-3 and TRBJ2-3 gives the whole variable domain GAGVSQTPSNKVTEKGKYVELRCDPISGHTALYWYRQSLGQGPEFLIYFQGTGAADDSGLPNDRFFAVRPEGSVSTLKIQRTERGDSAVYLCASSLIGLGAPDTQYFGPGTRLTVL.